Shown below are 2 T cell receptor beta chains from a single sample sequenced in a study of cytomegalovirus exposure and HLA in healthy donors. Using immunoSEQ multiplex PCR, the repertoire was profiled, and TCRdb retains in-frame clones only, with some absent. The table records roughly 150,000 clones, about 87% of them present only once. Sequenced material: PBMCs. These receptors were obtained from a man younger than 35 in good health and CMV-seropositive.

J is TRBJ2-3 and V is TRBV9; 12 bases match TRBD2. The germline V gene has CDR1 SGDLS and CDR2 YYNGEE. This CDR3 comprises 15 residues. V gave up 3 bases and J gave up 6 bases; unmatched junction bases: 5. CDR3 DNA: TGTGCCAGCAGCGCTAGCGGGAGGGCCGGTGATACGCAGTATTTT. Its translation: CASSASGRAGDTQYF.

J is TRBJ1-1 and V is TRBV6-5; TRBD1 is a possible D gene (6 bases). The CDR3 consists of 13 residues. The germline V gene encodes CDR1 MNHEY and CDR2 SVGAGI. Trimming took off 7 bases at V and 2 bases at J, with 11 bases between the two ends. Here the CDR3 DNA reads TGTGCCAGCACCCACAGGGAAAACACTGAAGCTTTCTTT. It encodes CASTHRENTEAFF.